These T cell receptor beta chains were read from a single sample in a study of CD8+ T cells in alopecia areata. Assay used: immunoSEQ multiplex PCR; TCRdb lists only in-frame clones, some missing. The table lists approximately 180,000 clones, about 67% of them singletons. The sample consisted of CD8+ T cells sorted from blood, taken at week 0. The receptors stem from a human donor with alopecia areata. Each CDR3 is given with its conserved first and last residue. The order of the fields is D gene, J gene, clone size, V gene, CDR3 DNA, CDR3 protein. The D gene is left open where the match is weak. Expanded clones are given a class, and other clones once, few, many or no size at all.

D: TRBD1
J: TRBJ2-2
size: NA
V: TRBV2
DNA: TGTGCCAGCATTGCGACAGGGGTCTCCGGGGAGCTGTTTTTT
CDR3: CASIATGVSGELFF

D: NA
J: TRBJ2-7
size: NA
V: TRBV7-9
DNA: TGTGCCAGCAGCTTATTGGCGGGGACCAGCTCCTACGAGCAGTACTTC
CDR3: CASSLLAGTSSYEQYF

D: NA
J: TRBJ2-7
size: few
V: TRBV9
DNA: TGTGCCAGCAGAACCCCGGGGAGGTCGTACGAGCAGTACTTC
CDR3: CASRTPGRSYEQYF

D: TRBD2
J: TRBJ2-3
size: once
V: TRBV4-1
DNA: TGCGCCAGCAGCCAAACTAGCGGGGAAGATACGCAGTATTTT
CDR3: CASSQTSGEDTQYF

D: NA
J: TRBJ1-1
size: NA
V: TRBV30
DNA: TGTGCCTGGGGGGCGGATAACACTGAAGCTTTCTTT
CDR3: CAWGADNTEAFF

D: NA
J: TRBJ2-4
size: NA
V: TRBV30
DNA: TGTGCCTGGAGTCAAACCCCCCCCTTTGTAGACATTCAGTACTTC
CDR3: CAWSQTPPFVDIQYF

D: NA
J: TRBJ2-4
size: few
V: TRBV15
DNA: TGTGCCACCAGCAGAGATCCGTCCGAGTGGGGAAACATTCAGTACTTC
CDR3: CATSRDPSEWGNIQYF

D: TRBD1
J: TRBJ2-2
size: NA
V: TRBV5-5
DNA: TGTGCCAGCAGCTTGGGTCGGACAGGGGGCACCGGGGAGCTGTTTTTT
CDR3: CASSLGRTGGTGELFF

D: TRBD2
J: TRBJ2-3
size: few
V: TRBV6-1
DNA: TGTGCCAGCAGTTCAATAGCGGGGGCAGGTGATACGCAGTATTTT
CDR3: CASSSIAGAGDTQYF

D: NA
J: TRBJ2-7
size: NA
V: TRBV29-1
DNA: TGCAGCGTTGAAGGGGAGAGCTACGAGCAGTACTTC
CDR3: CSVEGESYEQYF

D: NA
J: TRBJ2-7
size: NA
V: TRBV5-1
DNA: TGCGCCAGCAGCTTGACTCCTTCCTACGAGCAGTACTTC
CDR3: CASSLTPSYEQYF

D: NA
J: TRBJ1-2
size: few
V: TRBV7-9
DNA: TGTGCCAGCAGCGTAGGGGACAAGGTCCATAACTATGGCTACACCTTC
CDR3: CASSVGDKVHNYGYTF

D: NA
J: TRBJ2-1
size: once
V: TRBV5-1
DNA: TGCGCCAGCAGCGGCCTCGGTGACAGCTCCTACAATGAGCAGTTCTTC
CDR3: CASSGLGDSSYNEQFF